These T cell receptor beta chains were read from a single sample in a study of circulating and synovial CD4+ cells in juvenile arthritis. Using immunoSEQ multiplex PCR, the repertoire was profiled, and TCRdb retains in-frame clones only, with some absent. Of over 30,000 clones listed, about 94% are singletons. Specimen: CD4+ T cells from blood. These receptor sequences come from a human donor with juvenile idiopathic arthritis. Both conserved end residues are part of each CDR3. D genes are given only for firm matches. A clone size is listed for some rows: how often the clone was seen (once, few, many), or a class if it is expanded.

d_call j_call v_call cdr3_length clone_size cdr3_aa cdr3_nt
TRBD1 TRBJ2-2 TRBV6-1 18 once CASSATRGLQDNTGELFF TGTGCCAGCAGTGCCACCAGGGGGTTACAGGACAACACCGGGGAGCTGTTTTTT
NA TRBJ1-3 TRBV29-1 12 NA CSAVVPGNTIYF TGCAGCGCGGTGGTTCCTGGAAACACCATATATTTT
TRBD2 TRBJ2-1 TRBV19 16 NA CASSISGGVSYNEQFF TGTGCCAGTAGTATCAGTGGGGGGGTTTCCTACAATGAGCAGTTCTTC
NA TRBJ1-1 TRBV27 14 NA CASSSFGTTLEAFF TGTGCCAGCAGTTCTTTTGGGACTACCCTTGAAGCTTTCTTT
NA TRBJ1-6 TRBV23-1 20 NA CASSQWPGTPASSYNSPLHF TGCGCCAGCAGTCAATGGCCAGGCACTCCGGCCAGCTCCTATAATTCACCCCTCCACTTT
TRBD1 TRBJ1-4 TRBV5-1 16 NA CASSLTGGNSNEKLFF TGCGCCAGCAGCTTGACAGGGGGCAATAGTAATGAAAAACTGTTTTTT
TRBD2 TRBJ2-2 TRBV7-2 16 NA CASITLSLAGGGELFF TGTGCCAGCATAACTCTCTCGCTAGCGGGGGGCGGGGAGCTGTTTTTT
TRBD2 TRBJ2-3 TRBV7-2 17 NA CASTLSGGALGTDTQYF TGTGCCAGCACCCTGAGCGGGGGGGCCTTAGGTACAGATACGCAGTATTTT
NA TRBJ2-5 TRBV19 13 NA CASSVQGPETQYF TGTGCCAGTAGTGTCCAGGGGCCCGAGACCCAGTACTTC
NA TRBJ1-2 TRBV2 12 NA CASSELVSGYTF TGTGCCAGCAGTGAACTTGTCAGTGGCTACACCTTC
TRBD2 TRBJ2-1 TRBV19 15 NA CASNSGGPAYNEQFF TGTGCCAGTAACAGCGGGGGGCCGGCCTACAATGAGCAGTTCTTC
NA TRBJ1-1 TRBV5-1 14 once CASSPGGGDTEAFF TGCGCCAGCAGCCCGGGGGGTGGGGACACTGAAGCTTTCTTT
TRBD2 TRBJ2-5 TRBV11-2 16 NA CASSLVGAGGPETQYF TGTGCCAGCAGCTTAGTAGGGGCGGGGGGGCCAGAGACCCAGTACTTC
NA TRBJ2-7 TRBV30 13 NA CACRVVVVYEQYF TGTGCCTGCCGAGTCGTGGTAGTCTACGAGCAGTACTTC
NA TRBJ1-6 TRBV7-3 14 NA CASSLQGTGSPLHF TGTGCCAGCAGCTTACAGGGTACAGGATCACCCCTCCACTTT
NA TRBJ2-3 TRBV11-2 15 NA CASSPLWLSTDTQYF TGTGCCAGCAGCCCCCTGTGGCTTAGCACAGATACGCAGTATTTT
TRBD2 TRBJ2-3 TRBV5-1 15 once CASSLGSGGTDTQYF TGCGCCAGCAGCTTGGGTAGCGGGGGTACAGATACGCAGTATTTT
NA TRBJ1-6 TRBV25-1 14 few CASSETGGRSPLHF TGTGCCAGCAGTGAAACGGGGGGCAGGTCACCCCTCCACTTT
TRBD2 TRBJ2-3 TRBV4-3 16 NA CASSQTSGGSTDTQYF TGCGCCAGCAGCCAAACTAGCGGGGGGTCTACAGATACGCAGTATTTT
NA TRBJ2-3 TRBV6-5 14 NA CASSARGVTDTQYF TGTGCCAGCAGCGCCCGCGGCGTGACAGATACGCAGTATTTT
NA TRBJ2-7 TRBV7-9 13 few CASSLGIAYEQYF TGTGCCAGCAGCTTGGGGATAGCGTACGAGCAGTACTTC
NA TRBJ1-5 TRBV5-1 13 NA CASSYMLGQPQHF TGCGCCAGCAGCTATATGCTAGGTCAGCCCCAGCATTTT
TRBD1 TRBJ1-2 TRBV5-4 15 NA CASSLGTGGGYGYTF TGTGCCAGCAGCTTAGGGACAGGGGGCGGCTATGGCTACACCTTC
NA TRBJ1-5 TRBV19 15 NA CASNPDRYSNQPQHF TGTGCCAGTAACCCGGACAGATATAGCAATCAGCCCCAGCATTTT